The subject of this entry is one T cell receptor (beta chain). Its antigen is not known. The sample originates from a study of cytomegalovirus exposure and HLA in healthy donors. Study-level points and caveats: Usually a TCR sequence was rare, but some public TCRs were found in many donors.

This CDR3 comprises 14 residues. V was pared by 3 bases and J by 7 bases, with 6 bases of the junction left unmatched. Germline V CDR1 and CDR2: GTSNPN, SVGIG (reference sequence). Data came from immunoSEQ multiplex PCR; TCRdb stores just in-frame clones and leaves some out. The sample lists over 250,000 clones, roughly 87% seen once, with about 1.2% in the top ten. The TCR sequence derives from a woman aged 30 to 39 in good health and CMV-seropositive. This chain links TRBV30 with TRBJ1-5, with 10 bases fitting TRBD1. Sequenced material: PBMCs. CDR3 nucleotides: TGTGCCTGGAGCGAGACAGGGGGCGGACAGCCCCAGCATTTT. It translates to CAWSETGGGQPQHF.